This T cell receptor beta chain was recorded in a study of cytomegalovirus exposure and HLA in healthy donors. On the study more broadly: Among the roughly 370 genotyped donors, 81% were placed in the Caucasian-associated ancestry cluster. Study-wide results and caveats: In a later analysis, a genetic analysis reported fewer productive-TCR N-insertions in an Asian-associated ancestry cluster than the cohort average. Analysis performed later showed TCR beta chains linked to HLA being more clonally expanded than equally common others. Later analysis suggested most CMV-associated TCR beta chains were HLA-restricted.

CDR1 is SGDLS, CDR2 YYNGEE, per germline. V was shortened by 4 bases and J by 1 base, with 11 bases between the two germline ends. The CDR3 has 14 amino acids. In regard to this clone: No antigen is known for it.

With 60 Vbeta and 13 Jbeta primers, the PCR was carried out. The method was immunoSEQ multiplex PCR; TCRdb's version includes in-frame clones alone and lacks a portion of them. Found here are under 150,000 clones, roughly 80% of them singletons; the top ten hold approximately 7%. Sequencing used PBMCs. The source is a man aged 40-55 years in good health and CMV-seropositive. This chain uses TRBV9 with TRBJ1-2; a weak D match, TRBD1 (5 bases). The CDR3 DNA follows: TGTGCCAGCAGCCCGACTGACAGTAACTATGGCTACACCTTC. Translating it yields CASSPTDSNYGYTF.